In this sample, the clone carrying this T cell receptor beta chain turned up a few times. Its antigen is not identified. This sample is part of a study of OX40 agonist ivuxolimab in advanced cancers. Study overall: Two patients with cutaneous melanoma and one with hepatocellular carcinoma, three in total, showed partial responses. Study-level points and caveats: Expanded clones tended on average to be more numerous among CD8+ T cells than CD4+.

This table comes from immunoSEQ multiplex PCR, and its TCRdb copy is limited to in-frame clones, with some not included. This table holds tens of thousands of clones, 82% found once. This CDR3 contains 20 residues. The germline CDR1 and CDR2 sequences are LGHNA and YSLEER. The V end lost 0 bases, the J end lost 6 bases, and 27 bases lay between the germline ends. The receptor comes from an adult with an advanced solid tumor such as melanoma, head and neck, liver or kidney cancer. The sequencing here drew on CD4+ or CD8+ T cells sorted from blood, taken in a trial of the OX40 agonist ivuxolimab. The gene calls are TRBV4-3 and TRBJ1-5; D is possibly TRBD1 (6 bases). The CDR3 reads CASSQEVPTTGLSKGQPQHF. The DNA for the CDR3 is TGCGCCAGCAGCCAAGAGGTCCCTACTACAGGGTTGAGTAAGGGTCAGCCCCAGCATTTT.